A single T cell receptor beta chain is shown here with its context. Its antigen is not known. The V end was cut by 4 bases, the J end by 1 base, with 10 bases between. Per germline, CDR1 SGHTA and CDR2 FQGNSA. The CDR3 runs 14 residues. PCR primers comprised 60 Vbeta and 13 Jbeta primers. Clones were sequenced by immunoSEQ multiplex PCR, and TCRdb holds only the in-frame ones, with some missing. This table holds 150,000 to 200,000 clones, around four fifths found once. The sample originates from a study of cytomegalovirus exposure and HLA in healthy donors. Whole-study findings and limits: Rare TCR sequences dominated, though some public TCRs recurred in many donors.

Donors consisted of healthy bone marrow donors. The genes are TRBV7-2 and TRBJ1-1; no clear D gene. Sample: PBMCs. The receptor comes from a man younger than 35 in good health and CMV-seropositive. CDR3 DNA sequence: TGTGCCAGCAGCTCCCCCACGAGGAACACTGAAGCTTTCTTT. Protein product: CASSSPTRNTEAFF. The variable domain in full, completed from reference TRBV7-2 and TRBJ1-1, reads GAGVSQSPSNKVTEKGKDVELRCDPISGHTALYWYRQSLGQGLEFLIYFQGNSAPDKSGLPSDRFSAERTGGSVSTLTIQRTQQEDSAVYLCASSSPTRNTEAFFGQGTRLTVV.